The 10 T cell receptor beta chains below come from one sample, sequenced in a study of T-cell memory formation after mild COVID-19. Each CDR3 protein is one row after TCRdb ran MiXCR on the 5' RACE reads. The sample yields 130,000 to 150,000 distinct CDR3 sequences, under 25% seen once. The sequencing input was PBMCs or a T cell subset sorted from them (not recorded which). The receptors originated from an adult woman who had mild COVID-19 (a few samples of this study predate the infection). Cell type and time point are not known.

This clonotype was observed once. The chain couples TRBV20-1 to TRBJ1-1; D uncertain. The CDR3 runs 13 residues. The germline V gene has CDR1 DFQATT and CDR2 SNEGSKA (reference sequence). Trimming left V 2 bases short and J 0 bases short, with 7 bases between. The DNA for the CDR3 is TGCAGTGCTAGAAATCCCGTGAACACTGAAGCTTTCTTT. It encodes CSARNPVNTEAFF.

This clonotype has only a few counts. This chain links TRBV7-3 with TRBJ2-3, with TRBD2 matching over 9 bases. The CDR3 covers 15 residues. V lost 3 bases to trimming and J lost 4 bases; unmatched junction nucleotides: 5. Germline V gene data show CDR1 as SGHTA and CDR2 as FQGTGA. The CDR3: CASSFSGGSADTQYF. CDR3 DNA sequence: TGTGCCAGCAGCTTTAGCGGGGGCAGTGCAGATACGCAGTATTTT. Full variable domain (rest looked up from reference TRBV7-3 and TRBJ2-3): GAGVSQTPSNKVTEKGKYVELRCDPISGHTALYWYRQSLGQGPEFLIYFQGTGAADDSGLPNDRFFAVRPEGSVSTLKIQRTERGDSAVYLCASSFSGGSADTQYFGPGTRLTVL.

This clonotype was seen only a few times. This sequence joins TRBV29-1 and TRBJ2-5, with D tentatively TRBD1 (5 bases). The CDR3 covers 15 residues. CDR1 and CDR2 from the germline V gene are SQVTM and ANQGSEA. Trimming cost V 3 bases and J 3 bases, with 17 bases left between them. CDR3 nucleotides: TGCAGCGTTGAGAAGGGGAATGGGGCAGAAGAGACCCAGTACTTC. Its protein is CSVEKGNGAEETQYF.

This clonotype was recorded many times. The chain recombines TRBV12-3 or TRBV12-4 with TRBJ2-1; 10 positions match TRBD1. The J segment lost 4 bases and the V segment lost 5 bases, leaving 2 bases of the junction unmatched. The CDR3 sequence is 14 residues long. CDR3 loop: CASSPGQGYNEQFF. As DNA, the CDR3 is TGTGCCAGCAGTCCGGGACAGGGGTACAATGAGCAGTTCTTC.

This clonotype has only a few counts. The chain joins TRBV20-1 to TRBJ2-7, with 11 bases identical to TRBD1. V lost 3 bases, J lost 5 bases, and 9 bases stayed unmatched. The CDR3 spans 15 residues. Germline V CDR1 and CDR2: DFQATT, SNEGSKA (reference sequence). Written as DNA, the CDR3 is TGCAGTGCTAGGACCCGGACAGGGGGCAACAACGAGCAGTACTTC. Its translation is CSARTRTGGNNEQYF.

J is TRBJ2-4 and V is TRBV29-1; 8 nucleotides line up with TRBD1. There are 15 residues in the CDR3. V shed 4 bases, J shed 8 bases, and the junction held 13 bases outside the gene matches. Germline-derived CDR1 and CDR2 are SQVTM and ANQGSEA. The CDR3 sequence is CSVASTRGRRDIQYF. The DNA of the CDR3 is TGCAGCGTTGCCTCTACCAGGGGGCGAAGGGACATTCAGTACTTC.

CDR3 DNA: TGCAGTGCTAGAGAACTAGCGGGACTATACGAGCAGTACTTC. As protein: CSARELAGLYEQYF. V gene TRBV20-1 combines with J gene TRBJ2-7; 10 bases align to TRBD2. V gave up 0 bases and J gave up 4 bases; unmatched junction bases: 3. CDR1 is DFQATT and CDR2 is SNEGSKA in the germline V gene (reference sequence). This CDR3 has 14 amino acids.

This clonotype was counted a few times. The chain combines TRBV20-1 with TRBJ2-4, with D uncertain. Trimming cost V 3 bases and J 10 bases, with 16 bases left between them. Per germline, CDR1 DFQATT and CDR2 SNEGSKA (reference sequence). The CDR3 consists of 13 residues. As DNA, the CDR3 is TGCAGTGCTAGCCCTGCCTCAATAGGAATTCAGTACTTC. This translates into CSASPASIGIQYF.

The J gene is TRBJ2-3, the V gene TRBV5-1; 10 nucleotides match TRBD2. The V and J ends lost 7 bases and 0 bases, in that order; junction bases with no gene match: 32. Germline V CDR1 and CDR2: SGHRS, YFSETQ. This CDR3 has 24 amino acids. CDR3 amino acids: CASRGRQAVASGSVTIPSTDTQYF. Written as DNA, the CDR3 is TGCGCCAGCCGTGGGCGGCAGGCTGTGGCTAGCGGGAGCGTAACGATCCCTAGCACAGATACGCAGTATTTT.

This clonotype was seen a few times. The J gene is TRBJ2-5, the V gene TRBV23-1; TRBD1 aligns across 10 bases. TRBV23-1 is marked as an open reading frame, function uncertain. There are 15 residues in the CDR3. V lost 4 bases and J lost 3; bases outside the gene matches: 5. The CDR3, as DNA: TGCGCCAGCAGTCGCCGGGACAGGGGAAAAGAGACCCAGTACTTC. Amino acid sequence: CASSRRDRGKETQYF.